The following is a T cell receptor (beta chain) sequence with its context. Its antigen is still unknown. Amplification yielded TCR beta CDR3 regions, with RNA transcripts as the source. With the HTBI primer set, the TCR CDR3 went through a first round of RT-PCR. TCRdb independently ran MiXCR on the multiplex PCR reads; one entry per CDR3 protein. The repertoire holds roughly 520,000 distinct CDR3 sequences, 24% seen once, with around 11% in the top ten. This entry belongs to a study of T cells in Graves' hyperthyroidism and ophthalmopathy. General study results and limits: Blood held most thyroid clonotypes expanded above 0.001 frequency.

Cells are PBMCs isolated from 9 to 10 ml of fresh blood. This TCR derives from a woman aged 30 to 39 with Graves' ophthalmopathy. The sample consisted of blood.

CDR3 residues: CASSQGLAETQETQYF. The CDR3 nucleotides are TGCGCCAGCAGCCAAGGACTAGCAGAAACTCAAGAGACCCAGTACTTC. The chain has TRBV4-1 and TRBJ2-5, with TRBD2 matching 7 bases. The CDR3 consists of 16 residues. CDR1 and CDR2 from the germline V gene are MGHRA and YSYEKL. V dropped 1 base and J dropped 2; count of bases not matched to a gene: 7.